This TCR beta chain was found in a study of Ad26.COV2.S vaccination and SARS-CoV-2 variants. Study-wide context: The authors gave Ad26.COV2.S intramuscularly, either once or twice 56 days apart.

The repertoire was sequenced with immunoSEQ multiplex PCR; TCRdb's copy has only in-frame clones and lacks some. The sample has 300,000 to 350,000 clones; approximately 86% are singletons. This CDR3 comprises 15 residues. CDR1 and CDR2 from the germline V gene are LGHNA and YNFKEQ. Trimming pared 4 bases from V and 2 bases from J, leaving 13 bases between. As to treatment: 19 received Ad26.COV2.S at low or high dose, single or two shots; about 5 received placebo; per-sample allocation not given. Sampling was performed 63 days after the first vaccine or placebo injection. What was given as vaccine was an Ad26 vector encoding Wuhan-strain SARS-CoV-2 spike. Study-level findings and limits: Recipients of either vaccine or placebo displayed similar breadth of non-spike TCRs. Responses of T cells in total may have been underestimated by the TCR breadth and depth analyses.

As to this clone: Its antigen is unknown.

The TCR originated in a person aged 18 to 65 who received the Ad26.COV2.S COVID-19 vaccine or a placebo. The chain combines TRBV4-2 with TRBJ2-3, with a weak D call TRBD2 (5 bases). The sample here was peripheral blood, taken in a trial of Ad26.COV2.S vaccine versus placebo. The CDR3 region has the DNA TGTGCCAGCAGCCTCGCCCGGGATTTCACAGATACGCAGTATTTT. It specifies CASSLARDFTDTQYF.